The sequence of this T cell receptor beta chain was determined in a study of control samples from healthy donors and cancer patients. The table lists this clone with a count of one. CDR3 length: 15 amino acids. V was trimmed by 4 bases and J by 1 base, leaving 11 bases between them. In germline, CDR1 is SNHLY, CDR2 FYNNEI. Sequencing used immunoSEQ multiplex PCR; TCRdb keeps in-frame clones, though not all of them. Of about 140,000 clones in the sample, roughly nine tenths were seen once. This TCR came from a man aged 18 to 30 in good health. The chain employs TRBV2 and TRBJ1-3; TRBD1 might be the D (5 bases). The sample was blood. The CDR3 loop reads CASSVHAGSGNTIYF. CDR3 DNA sequence: TGTGCCAGCAGTGTCCACGCAGGGTCTGGAAACACCATATATTTT.